This T cell receptor beta chain was sequenced during a study of response to subunit inactivated influenza vaccine. The CDR3 totals 13 residues. Trimming removed 5 bases from V and 4 bases from J; junction bases left unmatched: 2. Each CDR3 protein gets one entry after TCRdb re-called the RT-PCR reads with MiXCR. This table has 500,000 to 700,000 distinct CDR3 sequences, roughly 23% appearing once. This clonotype turned up a few times. In addition, the sample was reused for a study of T cells expressing NK-cell markers. That source reports: Synthesis of TCR beta cDNA relied on 5'RACE template switching carrying UMIs. Specificity for HCMV among expanded NKG2C+ T cell clones was not established.

The material sequenced was CD4+ T cells sorted from PBMCs, taken 12 days after vaccination. This sequence originates from a man aged 45-65 years who received an inactivated influenza vaccine. J is TRBJ1-1 and V is TRBV12-3 or TRBV12-4, with 9 bases fitting TRBD1. Here the CDR3 reads CASSNRGPTEAFF. DNA for the CDR3: TGTGCCAGCAGTAACAGGGGGCCCACTGAAGCTTTCTTT.